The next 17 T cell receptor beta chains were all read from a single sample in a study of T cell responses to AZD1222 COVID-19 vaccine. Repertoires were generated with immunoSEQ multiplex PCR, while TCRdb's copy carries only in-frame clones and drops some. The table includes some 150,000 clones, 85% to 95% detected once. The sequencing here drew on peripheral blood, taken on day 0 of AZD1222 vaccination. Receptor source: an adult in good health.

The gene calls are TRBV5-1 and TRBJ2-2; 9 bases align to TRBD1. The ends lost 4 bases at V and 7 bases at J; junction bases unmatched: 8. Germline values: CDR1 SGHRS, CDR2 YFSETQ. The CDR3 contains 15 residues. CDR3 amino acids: CASSPTGGYVGELFF. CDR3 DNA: TGCGCCAGCAGCCCAACAGGGGGCTATGTCGGGGAGCTGTTTTTT. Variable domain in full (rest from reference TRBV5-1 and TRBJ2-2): KAGVTQTPRYLIKTRGQQVTLSCSPISGHRSVSWYQQTPGQGLQFLFEYFSETQRNKGNFPGRFSGRQFSNSRSEMNVSTLELGDSALYLCASSPTGGYVGELFFGEGSRLTVL.

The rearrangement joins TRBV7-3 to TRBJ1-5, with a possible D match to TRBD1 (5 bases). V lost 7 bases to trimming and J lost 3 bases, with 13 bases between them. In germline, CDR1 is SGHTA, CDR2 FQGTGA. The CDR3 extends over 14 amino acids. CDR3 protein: CASTNRGVNQPQHF. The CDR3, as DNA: TGTGCCAGCACCAACCGGGGGGTCAATCAGCCCCAGCATTTT.

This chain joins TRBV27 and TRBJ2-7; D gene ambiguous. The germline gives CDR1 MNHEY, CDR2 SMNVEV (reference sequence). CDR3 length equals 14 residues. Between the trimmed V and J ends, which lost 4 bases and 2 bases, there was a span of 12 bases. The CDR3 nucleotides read TGTGCCAGCAGTTCAAGCCGGGCACCCTACGAGCAGTACTTC. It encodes CASSSSRAPYEQYF.

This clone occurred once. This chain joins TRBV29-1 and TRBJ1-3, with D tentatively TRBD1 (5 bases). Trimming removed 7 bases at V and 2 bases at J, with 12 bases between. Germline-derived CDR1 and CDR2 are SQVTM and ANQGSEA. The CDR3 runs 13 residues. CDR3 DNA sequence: TGCAGCGCCTTTAGGGGAACTGGAAACACCATATATTTT. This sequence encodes CSAFRGTGNTIYF.

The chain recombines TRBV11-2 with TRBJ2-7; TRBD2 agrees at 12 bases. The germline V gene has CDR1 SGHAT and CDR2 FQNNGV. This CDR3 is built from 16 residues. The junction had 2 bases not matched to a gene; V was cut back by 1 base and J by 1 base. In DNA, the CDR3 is TGTGCCAGCAGCTTAGGACTAGCGGGGGCTTCCTACGAGCAGTACTTC. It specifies CASSLGLAGASYEQYF.

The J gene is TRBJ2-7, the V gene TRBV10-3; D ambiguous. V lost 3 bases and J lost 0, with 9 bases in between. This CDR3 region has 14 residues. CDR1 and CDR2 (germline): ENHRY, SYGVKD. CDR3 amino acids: CAISEGQNSYEQYF. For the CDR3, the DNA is TGTGCCATCAGTGAAGGGCAGAACTCCTACGAGCAGTACTTC.

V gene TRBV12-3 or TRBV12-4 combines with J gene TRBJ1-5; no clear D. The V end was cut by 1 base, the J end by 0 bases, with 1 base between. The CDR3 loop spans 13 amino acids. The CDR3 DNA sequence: TGTGCCAGCAGTTTAGATAGCAATCAGCCCCAGCATTTT. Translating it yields CASSLDSNQPQHF.

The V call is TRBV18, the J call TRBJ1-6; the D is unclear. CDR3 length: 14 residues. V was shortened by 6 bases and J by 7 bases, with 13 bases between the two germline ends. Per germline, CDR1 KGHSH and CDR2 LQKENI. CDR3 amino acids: CASSQGGINSPLHF. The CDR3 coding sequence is TGTGCCAGCTCGCAAGGCGGGATCAATTCACCCCTCCACTTT.

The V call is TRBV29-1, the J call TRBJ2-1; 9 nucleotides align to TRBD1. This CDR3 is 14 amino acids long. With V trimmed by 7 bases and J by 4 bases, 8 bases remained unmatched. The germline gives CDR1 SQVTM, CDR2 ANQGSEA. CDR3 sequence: CSGKQGAFYNEQFF. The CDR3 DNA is TGCAGCGGTAAACAGGGGGCGTTTTACAATGAGCAGTTCTTC.

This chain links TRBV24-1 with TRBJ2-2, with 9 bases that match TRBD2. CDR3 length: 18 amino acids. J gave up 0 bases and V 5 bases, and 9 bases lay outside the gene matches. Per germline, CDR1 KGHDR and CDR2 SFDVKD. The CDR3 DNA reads TGTGCCACCAGTGCAGCTAGCGGGATGCTTGCGAACACCGGGGAGCTGTTTTTT. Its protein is CATSAASGMLANTGELFF.

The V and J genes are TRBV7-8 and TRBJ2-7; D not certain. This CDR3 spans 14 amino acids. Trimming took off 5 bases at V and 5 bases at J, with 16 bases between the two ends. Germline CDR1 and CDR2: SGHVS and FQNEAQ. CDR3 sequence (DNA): TGTGCCAGCAGCGTCCGAGTCTTAAAGGACGAGCAGTACTTC. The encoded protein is CASSVRVLKDEQYF.

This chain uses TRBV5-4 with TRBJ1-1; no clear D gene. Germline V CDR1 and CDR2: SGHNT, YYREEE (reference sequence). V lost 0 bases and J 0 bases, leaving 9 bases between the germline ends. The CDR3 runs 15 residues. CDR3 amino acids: CASSLAHGLNTEAFF. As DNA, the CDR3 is TGTGCCAGCAGCTTGGCTCACGGGCTGAACACTGAAGCTTTCTTT.

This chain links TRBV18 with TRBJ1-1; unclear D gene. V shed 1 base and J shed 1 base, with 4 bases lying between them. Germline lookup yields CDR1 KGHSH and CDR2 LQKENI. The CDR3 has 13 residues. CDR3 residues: CASSPQKNTEAFF. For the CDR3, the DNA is TGTGCCAGCTCACCACAGAAGAACACTGAAGCTTTCTTT.

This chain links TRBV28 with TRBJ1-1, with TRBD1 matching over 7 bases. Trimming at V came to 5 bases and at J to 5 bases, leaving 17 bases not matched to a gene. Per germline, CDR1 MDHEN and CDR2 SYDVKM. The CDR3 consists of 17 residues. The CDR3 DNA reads TGTGCCAGCAGTCTGGTGAGGGGTTCAGGGGGGCGGACTGAAGCTTTCTTT. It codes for CASSLVRGSGGRTEAFF.

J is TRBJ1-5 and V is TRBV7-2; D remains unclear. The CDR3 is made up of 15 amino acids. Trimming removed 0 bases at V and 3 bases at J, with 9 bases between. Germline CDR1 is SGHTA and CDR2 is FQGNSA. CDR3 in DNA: TGTGCCAGCAGCTTAGCGGGAAGCTTCAATCAGCCCCAGCATTTT. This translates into CASSLAGSFNQPQHF.

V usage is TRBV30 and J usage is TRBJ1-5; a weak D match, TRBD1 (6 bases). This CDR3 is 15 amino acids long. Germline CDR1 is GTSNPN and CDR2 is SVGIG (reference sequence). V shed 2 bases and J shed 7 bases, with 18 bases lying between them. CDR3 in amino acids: CAWSPPPGALQPQHF. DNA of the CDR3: TGTGCCTGGAGTCCTCCGCCGGGGGCATTGCAGCCCCAGCATTTT.

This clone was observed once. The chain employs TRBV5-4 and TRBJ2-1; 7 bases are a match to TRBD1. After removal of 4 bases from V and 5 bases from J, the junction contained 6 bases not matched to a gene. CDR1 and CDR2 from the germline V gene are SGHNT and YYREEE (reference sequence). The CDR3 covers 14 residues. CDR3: CASSNGQANNEQFF. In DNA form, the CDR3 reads TGTGCCAGCAGCAACGGACAGGCAAACAATGAGCAGTTCTTC.